The present TCR beta chain was sequenced within a study of T-cell memory formation after mild COVID-19. Looking at the study overall: TCR clusters mostly belonged to single donors.

There are a few counts of this clonotype. Its antigen is still unknown. The CDR3 is 15 residues long. Germline CDR1 is SGHNT and CDR2 is YYREEE (reference sequence). V gave up 0 bases and J gave up 1 base, with 10 bases separating them. Study-level points and caveats: There was no confirmation that second-wave clones peaking on day 37 were SARS-CoV-2 specific. A subset of responding clones appeared in pre-infection memory, suggesting cross-reactive memory joined. Clones shrinking between day 15 and 85 showed a balanced CD4/CD8 split, and those that grew later tilted toward CD4+.

Via MiXCR, TCRdb re-called the 5' RACE reads, giving one row per CDR3 protein. The table shows approximately 580,000 distinct CDR3 sequences, with around 21% occurring only once. This TCR was recovered from an adult woman who had mild COVID-19 (a few samples of this study predate the infection). Cell type and time point are not known. The rearrangement links TRBV5-4 to TRBJ1-1, with D hard to call. Sequenced sample: PBMCs or a T cell subset sorted from them (not recorded which). This CDR3 reads CASSLGRETNTEAFF. In DNA, the CDR3 is TGTGCCAGCAGCTTGGGTAGGGAAACGAACACTGAAGCTTTCTTT.